This paragraph reports one T cell receptor (beta chain). Its antigen is unidentified. Sequence at one end of the junction differs from germline and may be a read error. The data stem from a study of cytomegalovirus exposure and HLA in healthy donors. The study, taken as a whole, reports: It was reportedly the case that the classifier diagnosed cytomegalovirus status with high specificity and sensitivity. Rarity held for most TCR sequences, but there were some public TCRs that occurred in many donors.

The study ran its PCR with 60 Vbeta and 13 Jbeta primers. The assay was immunoSEQ multiplex PCR, and TCRdb's table has in-frame clones only and misses some. The data show around 120,000 clones, with about three fifths seen just once and 9% to 10% held by the top ten. The receptor was derived from a man aged 35 to 55 in good health and CMV-seropositive. Sequences were obtained from PBMCs.

CDR3 amino acids: CASIESVSGANVLTF. The CDR3, as DNA: TGTGCCAGCATTGAAAGCGTATCTGGGGCCAACGTCCTGACTTTC. V gene TRBV25-1 combines with J gene TRBJ2-6, with D uncertain. The germline gives CDR1 MGHDK, CDR2 SYGVNS. The CDR3 length is 15 residues.